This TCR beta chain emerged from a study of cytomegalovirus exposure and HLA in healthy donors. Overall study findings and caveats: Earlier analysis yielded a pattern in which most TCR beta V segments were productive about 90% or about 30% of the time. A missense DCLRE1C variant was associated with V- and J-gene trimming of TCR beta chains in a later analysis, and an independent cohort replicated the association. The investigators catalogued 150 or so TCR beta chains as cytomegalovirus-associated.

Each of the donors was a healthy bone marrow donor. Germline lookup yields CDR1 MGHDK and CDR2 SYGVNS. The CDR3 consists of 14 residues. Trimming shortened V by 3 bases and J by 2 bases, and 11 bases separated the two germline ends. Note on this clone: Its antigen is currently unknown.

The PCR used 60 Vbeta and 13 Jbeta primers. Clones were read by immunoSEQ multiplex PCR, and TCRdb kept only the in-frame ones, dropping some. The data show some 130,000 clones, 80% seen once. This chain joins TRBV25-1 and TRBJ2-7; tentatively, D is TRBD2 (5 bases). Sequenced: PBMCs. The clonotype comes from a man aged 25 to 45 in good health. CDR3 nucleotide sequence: TGTGCCAGCAGTGATTCCGGGAACCCCTACGAGCAGTACTTC. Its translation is CASSDSGNPYEQYF.